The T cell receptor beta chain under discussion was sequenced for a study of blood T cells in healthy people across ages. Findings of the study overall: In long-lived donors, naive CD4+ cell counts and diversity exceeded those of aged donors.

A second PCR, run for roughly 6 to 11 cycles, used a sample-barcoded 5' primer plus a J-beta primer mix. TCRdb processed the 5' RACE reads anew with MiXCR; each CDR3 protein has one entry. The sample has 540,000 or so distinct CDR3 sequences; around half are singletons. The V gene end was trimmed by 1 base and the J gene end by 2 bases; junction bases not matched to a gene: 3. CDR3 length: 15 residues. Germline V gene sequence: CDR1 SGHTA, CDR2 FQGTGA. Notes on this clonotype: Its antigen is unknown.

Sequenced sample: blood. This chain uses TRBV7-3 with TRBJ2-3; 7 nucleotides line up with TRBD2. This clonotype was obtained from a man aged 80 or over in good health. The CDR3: CASSLMSGDTDTQYF. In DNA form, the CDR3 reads TGTGCCAGCAGCTTAATGAGCGGGGACACAGATACGCAGTATTTT.